This T cell receptor beta chain is drawn from a study of T cell changes during pregnancy in multiple sclerosis. Profiled with immunoSEQ multiplex PCR; TCRdb holds only in-frame clones, not every one. The data show approximately 53,000 clones, around 90% seen once. The sequenced sample was CD4+ T cells from peripheral blood mononuclear cells, obtained in the second trimester of pregnancy. This TCR was recovered from a female donor with multiple sclerosis, enrolled in a pregnancy study.

Here the CDR3 DNA reads TGTGCCAGCAGCTTGGGTCCCACAGGGTACAATTCACCCCTCCACTTT. Its translation: CASSLGPTGYNSPLHF. The rearrangement uses TRBV5-6 and TRBJ1-6; the D gene is possibly TRBD1 (6 bases). Trimming shortened V by 0 bases and J by 7 bases, and 14 bases separated the two germline ends. Germline V gene lookup returns CDR1 SGHDT and CDR2 YYEEEE. There are 16 residues in the CDR3.